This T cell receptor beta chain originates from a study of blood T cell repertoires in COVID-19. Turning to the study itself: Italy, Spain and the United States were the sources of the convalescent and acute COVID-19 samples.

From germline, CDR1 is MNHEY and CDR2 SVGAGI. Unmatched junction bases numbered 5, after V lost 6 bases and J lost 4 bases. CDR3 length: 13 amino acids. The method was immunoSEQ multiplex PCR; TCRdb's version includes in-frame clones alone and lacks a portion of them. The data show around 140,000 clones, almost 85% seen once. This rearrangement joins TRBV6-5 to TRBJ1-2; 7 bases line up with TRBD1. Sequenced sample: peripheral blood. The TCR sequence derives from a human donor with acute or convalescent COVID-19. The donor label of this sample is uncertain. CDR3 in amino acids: CASRSTGTYGYTF. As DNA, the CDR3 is TGTGCCAGCAGGTCGACAGGGACCTATGGCTACACCTTC.